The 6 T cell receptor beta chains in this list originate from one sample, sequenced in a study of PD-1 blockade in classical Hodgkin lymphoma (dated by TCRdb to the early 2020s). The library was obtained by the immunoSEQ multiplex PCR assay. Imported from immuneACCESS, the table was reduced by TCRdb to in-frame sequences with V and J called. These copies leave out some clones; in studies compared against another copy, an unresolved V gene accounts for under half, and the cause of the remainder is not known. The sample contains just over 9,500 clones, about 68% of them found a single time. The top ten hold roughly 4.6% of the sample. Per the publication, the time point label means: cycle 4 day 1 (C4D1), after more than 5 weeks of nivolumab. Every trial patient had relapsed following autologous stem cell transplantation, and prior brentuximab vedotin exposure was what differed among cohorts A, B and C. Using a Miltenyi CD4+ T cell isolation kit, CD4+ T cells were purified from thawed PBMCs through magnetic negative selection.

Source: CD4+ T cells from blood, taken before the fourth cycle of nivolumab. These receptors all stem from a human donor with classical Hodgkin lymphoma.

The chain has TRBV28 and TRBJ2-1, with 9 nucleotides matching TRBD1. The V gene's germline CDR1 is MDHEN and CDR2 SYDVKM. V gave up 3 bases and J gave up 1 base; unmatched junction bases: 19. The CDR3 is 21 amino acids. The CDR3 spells CASSFPRGTGTPFESYNEQFF. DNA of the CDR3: TGTGCCAGCAGTTTCCCCAGGGGGACAGGGACCCCCTTTGAATCCTACAATGAGCAGTTCTTC.

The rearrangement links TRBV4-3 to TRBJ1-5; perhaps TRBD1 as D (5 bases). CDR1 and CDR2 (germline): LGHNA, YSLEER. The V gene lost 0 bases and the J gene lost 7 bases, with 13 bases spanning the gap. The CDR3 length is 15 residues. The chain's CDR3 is CASSQESDSGQPQHF. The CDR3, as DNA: TGCGCCAGCAGCCAAGAGTCCGACAGCGGACAGCCCCAGCATTTT.

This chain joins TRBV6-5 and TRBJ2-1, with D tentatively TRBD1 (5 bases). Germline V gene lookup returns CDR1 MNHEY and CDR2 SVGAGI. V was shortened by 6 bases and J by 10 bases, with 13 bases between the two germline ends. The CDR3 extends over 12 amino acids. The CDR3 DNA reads TGTGCCAGCAGGGGGCCTTCAGGGGAGCAGTTCTTC. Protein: CASRGPSGEQFF.

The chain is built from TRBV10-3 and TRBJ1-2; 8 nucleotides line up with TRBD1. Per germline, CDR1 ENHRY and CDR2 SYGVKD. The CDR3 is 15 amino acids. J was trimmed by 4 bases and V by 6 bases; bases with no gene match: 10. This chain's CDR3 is CAISELQGVSYGYTF. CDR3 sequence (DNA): TGTGCCATCAGCGAATTACAGGGGGTGAGCTATGGCTACACCTTC.

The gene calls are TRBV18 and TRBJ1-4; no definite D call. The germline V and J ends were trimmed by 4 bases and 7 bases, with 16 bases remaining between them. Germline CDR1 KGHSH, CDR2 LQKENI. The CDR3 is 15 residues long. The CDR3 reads CASSRPDANSEKLFF. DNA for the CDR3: TGTGCCAGCTCACGTCCCGACGCGAACTCTGAAAAACTGTTTTTT.

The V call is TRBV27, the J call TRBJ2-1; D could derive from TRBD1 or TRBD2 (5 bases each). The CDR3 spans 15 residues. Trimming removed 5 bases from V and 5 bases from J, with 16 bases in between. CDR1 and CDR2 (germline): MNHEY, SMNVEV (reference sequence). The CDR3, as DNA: TGTGCCAGCAGTACTCGAGGGGACGGTAACAATGAGCAGTTCTTC. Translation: CASSTRGDGNNEQFF.